This T cell receptor beta chain was identified during a study of blood T cell repertoires in COVID-19. Sequencing used immunoSEQ multiplex PCR; TCRdb keeps in-frame clones, though not all of them. This table has hundreds of thousands of clones, around nine tenths appearing once. The germline V gene encodes CDR1 MDHEN and CDR2 SYDVKM. The CDR3 covers 15 residues. Between the trimmed V and J ends, which lost 10 bases and 2 bases, there was a span of 17 bases. V gene TRBV28 combines with J gene TRBJ1-4; D is possibly TRBD1 (5 bases). Material for sequencing was peripheral blood. This TCR derives from a woman aged 70-85 years with COVID-19, enrolled during active disease. The CDR3 loop reads CATLDTGETNEKLFF. The CDR3, as DNA: TGTGCCACCTTAGATACGGGGGAGACTAATGAAAAACTGTTTTTT.